The 11 T cell receptor beta chains below all came from one sample that was sequenced in a study of molecular identifiers for immune sequencing clone quantification. TCRdb redid the calling of the PCR reads with MiXCR, one entry per CDR3 protein. The sample shows over 50,000 distinct CDR3 sequences, roughly a third of them seen only once. Material for sequencing was naive CD8+ T cells from blood, with Jurkat cell RNA spiked in. The subset: FACS-sorted CD8+CD4-CCR7+CD45RA+ naive T cells. Receptor source: a human donor in good health. Some libraries in this study had Jurkat cell RNA spiked in.

The V gene is TRBV7-9, the J gene TRBJ2-7; 10 positions match TRBD1. Germline V gene sequence: CDR1 SEHNR, CDR2 FQNEAQ (reference sequence). V lost 5 bases and J lost 6; bases outside the gene matches: 10. The CDR3 extends over 15 amino acids. CDR3 coding DNA: TGTGCCAGCAGCCACCAGGACAGGGGGGTGGGCGAGCAGTACTTC. Translated, it gives CASSHQDRGVGEQYF.

With respect to this clonotype: This sequence may be a read error, since a much larger clone differs from it by one base. The V gene is TRBV6-5, the J gene TRBJ2-7; D gene unclear. Germline V gene sequence: CDR1 MNHEY, CDR2 SVGAGI. The CDR3 is 12 residues long. CDR3 bases: TGTGCCAGCAGTCACGCAAATTACGGGCAGTACTTC. Residues: CASSHANYGQYF.

The table lists this clonotype with a few counts. The CDR3 DNA reads TGTGCCAGCATCTCCCCCACGGGGTTAGCAGGCAAGGGGCGAGAGACCCAGTACTTC. This gives the protein CASISPTGLAGKGRETQYF. V usage is TRBV7-6 and J usage is TRBJ2-5; either TRBD1 or TRBD2 may fit D (5 bases each). Deletions cut 7 bases from V and 4 bases from J, with 31 bases between. The length of the CDR3 is 19 residues. CDR1 is SGHVS, CDR2 FNYEAQ, per germline.

Details on this clonotype: A read error may be the cause here, since a much bigger clone is one base away. V usage is TRBV23-1 and J usage is TRBJ1-4, with D unclear. TRBV23-1 is known as an ORF, though its function is uncertain. CDR3 length: 12 amino acids. CDR3 in amino acids: CASSQSVPHGLF. CDR3 in DNA: TGCGCCAGCAGTCAATCTGTGCCCCACGGGCTTTTT.

The rearrangement joins TRBV6-5 to TRBJ1-3; D is undetermined. The CDR3 consists of 15 residues. V shed 2 bases and J shed 2 bases, with 10 bases lying between them. Germline assignment: CDR1 MNHEY and CDR2 SVGAGI. The CDR3 region is CASSYAPRAGNTIYF. The CDR3 DNA follows: TGTGCCAGCAGTTACGCTCCACGAGCTGGAAACACCATATATTTT.

As for this clonotype: A clone one base away is much larger, so this may be a read error. The chain couples TRBV28 to TRBJ2-3; either TRBD1 or TRBD2 may fit D (5 bases each). Looked up from germline, CDR1 is MDHEN and CDR2 is SYDVKM. V lost 5 bases and J 2 bases, leaving 20 bases between the germline ends. The CDR3 consists of 17 residues. The CDR3 loop reads CASSAAVLGPITDTQYF. The CDR3, as DNA: TGTGCCAGCAGTGCAGCGGTCCTGGGGCCAATCACAGATACGCAGTATTTT. Filled out from reference TRBV28 and TRBJ2-3, the complete variable domain reads DVKVTQSSRYLVKRTGEKVFLECVQDMDHENMFWYRQDPGLGLRLIYFSYDVKMKEKGDIPEGYSVSREKKERFSLILESASTNQTSMYLCASSAAVLGPITDTQYFGPGTRLTVL.

The chain carries TRBV7-9 and TRBJ2-1; TRBD1 is a possible D gene (8 bases). The germline V and J ends were trimmed by 6 bases and 6 bases, with 18 bases remaining between them. Germline CDR1 reads SEHNR; CDR2 reads FQNEAQ (reference sequence). The CDR3 sequence is 15 residues long. The CDR3 nucleotides are TGTGCCAGCAGACTGGACAGGGAGGGGGTCAATGAGCAGTTCTTC. Translation: CASRLDREGVNEQFF.

This clonotype was detected many times. J is TRBJ2-4 and V is TRBV5-6; D possibly matches TRBD1 or TRBD2 (5 bases each). V shed 4 bases and J shed 4 bases, with 18 bases lying between them. Germline CDR1 and CDR2: SGHDT and YYEEEE. This CDR3 is 16 amino acids long. This CDR3 reads CASSPPGTAYKNIQYF. CDR3 bases: TGTGCCAGCAGCCCCCCCGGGACCGCATATAAAAACATTCAGTACTTC.

This clonotype was seen only a few times. V gene TRBV11-2 combines with J gene TRBJ2-5; a weak D match, TRBD1 (6 bases). V lost 3 bases to trimming and J lost 9 bases, with 8 bases between them. The CDR3 runs 11 residues. CDR1 SGHAT and CDR2 FQNNGV come from the germline V gene. CDR3 region: CASSLGAAQYF. The DNA for the CDR3 is TGTGCCAGCAGCTTGGGGGCGGCCCAGTACTTC.

This chain connects TRBV6-5 to TRBJ2-3; 9 bases agree with TRBD2. With 2 bases clipped from V and 4 bases from J, the junction kept 10 bases outside the gene matches. The germline V gene encodes CDR1 MNHEY and CDR2 SVGAGI. CDR3 length equals 17 residues. In DNA form, the CDR3 reads TGTGCCAGCAGTTACGGGTTAGCGGGAGCACTGCCAGATACGCAGTATTTT. Translated: CASSYGLAGALPDTQYF.

Many counts were recorded for this clonotype. The V and J genes are TRBV28 and TRBJ2-3; tentatively, D is TRBD2 (5 bases). Trimming took off 2 bases at V and 2 bases at J, with 8 bases between the two ends. Looked up from germline, CDR1 is MDHEN and CDR2 is SYDVKM. This CDR3 has 14 residues. Written as DNA, the CDR3 is TGTGCCAGCAGTTTAACGAGGGTCACAGATACGCAGTATTTT. Amino acid sequence: CASSLTRVTDTQYF.